Listed below are T cell receptor beta chains from one sample, sequenced in a study of early T cells in non-severe SARS-CoV-2 infection. A single record per CDR3 protein comes from TCRdb applying MiXCR to the 5' RACE reads. The sample lists 35,000 to 55,000 distinct CDR3 sequences, roughly 10% occurring once. Specimen: whole blood. These TCRs come from an adult who was a healthcare worker with PCR-confirmed SARS-CoV-2 infection or an uninfected control (not recorded which). The CDR3 runs from the conserved cysteine through the conserved F or W. The D gene is left open where the match is weak. Not every row has a clone size; where given, it reads once, few, many or a size class.

abundance	v_gene	j_gene	d_gene	CDR3nt	CDR3aa
NA	TRBV28	TRBJ2-4	NA	TGTGCCAGCAGCCGGGGACAACCTGGGAGAAACATTCAGTACTTC	CASSRGQPGRNIQYF
many	TRBV6-2/TRBV6-3	TRBJ2-1	TRBD2	TGTGCCAGCAGTTACGAGCTGCCTAGCGGGAATTACAATGAGCAGTTCTTC	CASSYELPSGNYNEQFF
NA	TRBV7-2	TRBJ2-5	NA	TGTGCCAGCAGCTTTTATAGTTTCCAAGAGACCCAGTACTTC	CASSFYSFQETQYF
few	TRBV7-9	TRBJ2-7	NA	TGTGCCAGCAGATCGGACGCCTACGAGCAGTACTTC	CASRSDAYEQYF
NA	TRBV6-5	TRBJ1-2	NA	TGTGCCAGCAGTTACTTGCGTACAACTAACTATGGCTACACCTTC	CASSYLRTTNYGYTF
NA	TRBV29-1	TRBJ2-1	NA	TGCGGCGTTGTGAGTGGGCTGACGACCTACAATGAGCAGTTCTTC	CGVVSGLTTYNEQFF
few	TRBV29-1	TRBJ2-7	TRBD1	TGCAGCGTTGAAGGACAGGGCGGCTACGAGCAGTACTTC	CSVEGQGGYEQYF
NA	TRBV20-1	TRBJ1-1	NA	TGCAGTGCTAGAGGATGGCAGAGCAACACTGAAGCTTTCTTT	CSARGWQSNTEAFF
NA	TRBV6-2/TRBV6-3	TRBJ2-1	TRBD2	TGTGCCAGCAGTTACGTTCCAGCGGGATATCATGAGCAGTTCTTC	CASSYVPAGYHEQFF
NA	TRBV28	TRBJ2-7	NA	TGTGCCAGCAGTTTTTTTCTGGGTCAGCTTTACGAGCAGTACTTC	CASSFFLGQLYEQYF
NA	TRBV27	TRBJ1-1	NA	TGTGCCAGCAGCGTACCGGGGGGTCAAGCTTTCTTT	CASSVPGGQAFF
many	TRBV30	TRBJ2-7	NA	TGTGCCTGGAGTATTCAGGTAGGGCAGCGGCTGGGCGAGCAGTACTTC	CAWSIQVGQRLGEQYF
few	TRBV27	TRBJ2-7	NA	TGTGCCAGCAGTCTCGCTCGGGGGAGAAACGAGCAGTACTTC	CASSLARGRNEQYF
medium-sized	TRBV13	TRBJ1-3	NA	TGTGCCAGCAGCCTCCGTATGGGCCGGTCTGGAAACACCATATATTTT	CASSLRMGRSGNTIYF
NA	TRBV20-1	TRBJ2-4	NA	TGCAGTGCTAGCCGCCCGAGCCGAGCCAAAAACATTCAGTACTTC	CSASRPSRAKNIQYF
many	TRBV7-8	TRBJ2-1	TRBD2	TGTGCCAGCAGCTTAGCGAAAGGACTAGCGCGCTCCTACAATGAGCAGTTCTTC	CASSLAKGLARSYNEQFF
medium-sized	TRBV7-9	TRBJ1-6	NA	TGTGCCAGCAGCCTCACCATTTCACCCCTCCACTTT	CASSLTISPLHF
few	TRBV10-3	TRBJ2-5	NA	TGTGCCACGAGGAGGGACCAAGAAGAGACCCAGTACTTC	CATRRDQEETQYF
many	TRBV18	TRBJ2-3	TRBD2	TGTGCCAGCTCACTCCTAGCGGAGACAGATACGCAGTATTTT	CASSLLAETDTQYF
many	TRBV5-5	TRBJ2-2	NA	TGTGCCAGCAGCTTGAAAGGGGTTGGGAACACCGGGGAGCTGTTTTTT	CASSLKGVGNTGELFF
many	TRBV7-3	TRBJ2-1	NA	TGTGCCAGCAGCTTAATAGGGGACGGAGGAGATGAGCAGTTCTTC	CASSLIGDGGDEQFF
many	TRBV7-3	TRBJ2-1	TRBD2	TGTGCCAGCAGCTCGACCGGGACTAGTCAGGAGCAGTTCTTC	CASSSTGTSQEQFF
few	TRBV19	TRBJ2-1	NA	TGTGCCAGTAGTATCGGGACTCACAATGAGCAGTTCTTC	CASSIGTHNEQFF
many	TRBV6-5	TRBJ2-7	TRBD1	TGTGCCAGCAGGCCCAACTTATGGGACAGGCGCTACGAGCAGTACTTC	CASRPNLWDRRYEQYF
many	TRBV28	TRBJ2-1	TRBD2	TGTGCCAGCAGACTAGCGCCATACAATGAGCAGTTCTTC	CASRLAPYNEQFF
NA	TRBV10-3	TRBJ2-1	TRBD2	TGTGCCATCAGTGAGTCTTTGACTAGCGGGAGAAGAAACAATGAGCAGTTCTTC	CAISESLTSGRRNNEQFF
few	TRBV28	TRBJ1-4	NA	TGTGCCAGCAGTCCCACTTCGGCAACTAATGAAAAACTGTTTTTT	CASSPTSATNEKLFF